In its sample, the clone carrying this T cell receptor beta chain was seen a few times. TCRdb re-called the PCR reads through MiXCR, storing one row per CDR3 protein. The sample lists roughly 9,800 distinct CDR3 sequences; 37% were seen once. The data were taken from a study of immune characterization of retroperitoneal liposarcoma. Trimming removed 4 bases at V and 5 bases at J, with 18 bases between. Germline lookup yields CDR1 MNHNS and CDR2 SASEGT. This CDR3 is built from 16 residues. The TCR originated in a female donor with retroperitoneal liposarcoma. The sequencing sample was made of tumor tissue. The V and J genes are TRBV6-1 and TRBJ2-1; D is perhaps TRBD2 (7 bases). CDR3 region: CASSGPGRGGNNEQFF. The CDR3, as DNA: TGTGCCAGCAGTGGACCAGGGAGGGGGGGAAACAATGAGCAGTTCTTC.